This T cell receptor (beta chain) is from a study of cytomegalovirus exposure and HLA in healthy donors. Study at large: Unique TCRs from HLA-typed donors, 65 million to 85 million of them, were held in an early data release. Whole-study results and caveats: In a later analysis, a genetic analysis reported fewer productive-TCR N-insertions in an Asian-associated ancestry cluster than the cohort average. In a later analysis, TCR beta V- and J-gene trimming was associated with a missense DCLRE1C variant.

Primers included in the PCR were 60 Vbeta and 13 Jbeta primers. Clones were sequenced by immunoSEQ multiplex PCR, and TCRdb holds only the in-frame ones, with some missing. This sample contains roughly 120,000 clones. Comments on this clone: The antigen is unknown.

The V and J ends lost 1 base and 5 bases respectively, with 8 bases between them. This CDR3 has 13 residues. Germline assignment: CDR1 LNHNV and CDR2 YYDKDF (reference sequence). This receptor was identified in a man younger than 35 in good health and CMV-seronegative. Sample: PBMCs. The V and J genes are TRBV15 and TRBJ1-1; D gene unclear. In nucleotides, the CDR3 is TGTGCCACCAGCAGAGGAGGAGTTACTGAAGCTTTCTTT. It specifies CATSRGGVTEAFF.